Shown below are 22 T cell receptor beta chains from a single sample sequenced in a study of blood T cell repertoires in COVID-19. The repertoire was sequenced with immunoSEQ multiplex PCR; TCRdb's copy has only in-frame clones and lacks some. The sample yields roughly 260,000 clones, about 90% seen once. Specimen: peripheral blood. The receptors were gathered from a person aged 18-29 years with COVID-19, enrolled during active disease.

The chain has TRBV18 and TRBJ1-2; 7 positions match TRBD1. V lost 3 bases to trimming and J lost 6 bases; unmatched junction nucleotides: 13. The V gene's germline CDR1 is KGHSH and CDR2 LQKENI. This CDR3 comprises 16 residues. CDR3 region: CASSPQTTGYKDGYTF. As DNA, the CDR3 is TGTGCCAGCTCACCTCAAACGACAGGGTATAAGGATGGCTACACCTTC.

Concerning this clone itself: Distinct nucleotide sequences in the sample also encode this CDR3. The chain joins TRBV19 to TRBJ1-5; tentatively, D is TRBD1 (5 bases). With 3 bases removed from V and 2 bases from J, the gap between germline ends came to 8 bases. The germline gives CDR1 LNHDA, CDR2 SQIVND (reference sequence). The CDR3 consists of 14 residues. CDR3 nucleotide sequence: TGTGCCAGTAGTATGGGGCAGGGCAATCAGCCCCAGCATTTT. Translating gives CASSMGQGNQPQHF.

V gene TRBV10-3 combines with J gene TRBJ2-2, with TRBD1 as a possible D gene (6 bases). The V end lost 10 bases, the J end lost 5 bases, and 14 bases lay between the germline ends. CDR1 ENHRY and CDR2 SYGVKD come from the germline V gene. The CDR3 runs 13 residues. CDR3 DNA sequence: TGTGCCACCAGGACAGTAGGTACCGGGGAGCTGTTTTTT. This encodes CATRTVGTGELFF.

The chain joins TRBV27 to TRBJ1-5; D unresolved. Germline V gene data show CDR1 as MNHEY and CDR2 as SMNVEV (reference sequence). Trimming removed 11 bases from V and 0 bases from J, with 11 bases in between. The CDR3 sequence is 13 residues long. The CDR3 is CARRNPSNQPQHF. In DNA, the CDR3 is TGTGCCCGGAGGAATCCTAGCAATCAGCCCCAGCATTTT.

This CDR3 is CASSENGREMETQYF. CDR3 nucleotide sequence: TGTGCCAGCAGTGAAAATGGCAGGGAAATGGAGACCCAGTACTTC. V gene TRBV25-1 combines with J gene TRBJ2-5, with D possibly being TRBD1 (5 bases). This CDR3 comprises 15 residues. V lost 2 bases and J 5 bases, leaving 15 bases between the germline ends. The germline CDR1 and CDR2 sequences are MGHDK and SYGVNS.

The chain is built from TRBV3-1 (or the pseudogene TRBV3-2) and TRBJ1-6, with 7 nucleotides matching TRBD1. The V and J ends lost 3 bases and 7 bases, in that order; junction bases with no gene match: 3. Per germline, CDR1 LGHDT and CDR2 YNNKEL (reference sequence). The CDR3 covers 14 residues. CDR3 nucleotides: TGTGCCAGCAGCCAGGAACAGGGGAATTCACCCCTCCACTTT. This sequence encodes CASSQEQGNSPLHF.

The V gene is TRBV24-1, the J gene TRBJ2-7, with 10 bases identical to TRBD2. Germline V gene data show CDR1 as KGHDR and CDR2 as SFDVKD. The CDR3 totals 15 residues. V lost 4 bases and J lost 4; bases outside the gene matches: 6. The CDR3 loop reads CATSDVAGGAYEQYF. Written as DNA, the CDR3 is TGTGCCACCAGTGACGTAGCGGGAGGCGCTTACGAGCAGTACTTC.

The gene calls are TRBV27 and TRBJ1-1; TRBD1 is a possible D gene (5 bases). This CDR3 region has 13 residues. Germline CDR1 MNHEY, CDR2 SMNVEV (reference sequence). Trimming removed 3 bases at V and 7 bases at J, with 12 bases between. The CDR3 sequence: CASSFRQGSEAFF. The CDR3, as DNA: TGTGCCAGCAGTTTTCGGCAGGGCAGTGAAGCTTTCTTT.

Comments on this clone: This same CDR3 is encoded by further DNA sequences in the sample. The rearrangement links TRBV29-1 to TRBJ1-4; TRBD1 aligns across 7 bases. With 3 bases clipped from V and 5 bases from J, the junction kept 3 bases outside the gene matches. CDR1 SQVTM and CDR2 ANQGSEA come from the germline V gene. This CDR3 contains 13 residues. For the CDR3, the DNA is TGCAGCGTTGACCCAGGGGGAAATGAAAAACTGTTTTTT. Its translation: CSVDPGGNEKLFF.

This clone has just a few counts. The rearrangement uses TRBV28 and TRBJ1-4; D is unresolved. V was trimmed by 5 bases and J by 4 bases, leaving 8 bases between them. Germline CDR1 MDHEN, CDR2 SYDVKM. This CDR3 has 13 residues. The CDR3 DNA follows: TGTGCCAGCAGTCTAGGAATTAATGAAAAACTGTTTTTT. Translation gives CASSLGINEKLFF.

The chain uses TRBV6-5 and TRBJ2-7; possible D gene TRBD2, 6 bases. CDR3 length: 15 amino acids. Germline V gene data show CDR1 as MNHEY and CDR2 as SVGAGI. Trimming stripped 6 bases from V and 3 bases from J, with 18 bases between. The CDR3: CASSHISGRNYEQYF. The CDR3 coding sequence is TGTGCCAGCAGCCATATATCAGGGAGGAACTACGAGCAGTACTTC.

CDR3 residues: CASSSPGLAGGKYEQYF. CDR3 nucleotide sequence: TGTGCCAGCAGCTCCCCCGGACTAGCGGGAGGAAAGTACGAGCAGTACTTC. The chain has TRBV11-2 and TRBJ2-7; 14 nucleotides agree with TRBD2. Germline values: CDR1 SGHAT, CDR2 FQNNGV. Losses at the gene ends were 4 bases for V and 4 bases for J; bases not matched to a gene: 9. The CDR3 spans 17 residues.

The chain is built from TRBV24-1 and TRBJ2-3; 8 bases line up with TRBD2. V was pared by 5 bases and J by 0 bases, with 15 bases of the junction left unmatched. In germline, CDR1 is KGHDR, CDR2 SFDVKD. The CDR3 loop spans 19 amino acids. The CDR3 here is CATSARRSSGFLSTDTQYF. In DNA, the CDR3 is TGTGCCACCAGTGCCCGGAGGTCTAGCGGGTTTTTGAGCACAGATACGCAGTATTTT.

The chain carries TRBV19 and TRBJ2-3, with D possibly being TRBD1 (6 bases). V gave up 8 bases and J gave up 4 bases, with 7 bases separating them. The germline gives CDR1 LNHDA, CDR2 SQIVND (reference sequence). The CDR3 consists of 11 residues. CDR3 DNA sequence: TGTGCCAGTCACAGGGCAGATACGCAGTATTTT. This translates into CASHRADTQYF.

This clone was detected only once. The chain is built from TRBV5-3 and TRBJ1-5, with TRBD1 matching over 7 bases. TRBV5-3 is designated an ORF whose function remains uncertain. Trimming took 4 bases from V and 4 from J; bases not matched to a gene: 5. The CDR3 consists of 14 residues. The chain's CDR3 is CARSPTGFNQPQHF. DNA of the CDR3: TGTGCCAGAAGCCCGACAGGGTTTAATCAGCCCCAGCATTTT.

The chain is built from TRBV27 and TRBJ1-2, with 8 bases that match TRBD1. Germline V gives CDR1 MNHEY, CDR2 SMNVEV (reference sequence). J was trimmed by 4 bases and V by 6 bases; bases with no gene match: 19. This CDR3 has 18 residues. CDR3 in DNA: TGTGCCAGCAGAAAACAGGGGGGTGGGGGTATCTCTAGCTATGGCTACACCTTC. This gives the protein CASRKQGGGGISSYGYTF.

This chain links TRBV15 with TRBJ1-5; D ambiguous. V was trimmed by 3 bases and J by 5 bases, leaving 5 bases between them. Germline-derived CDR1 and CDR2 are LNHNV and YYDKDF (reference sequence). The CDR3 loop spans 12 amino acids. The CDR3 sequence is CATSRSYQPQHF. CDR3 DNA: TGTGCCACCAGCAGGTCCTATCAGCCCCAGCATTTT.

The chain joins TRBV13 to TRBJ1-2, with 8 bases lining up with TRBD1. The germline gives CDR1 PRHDT, CDR2 FYEKMQ (reference sequence). This CDR3 is 14 amino acids long. Trimming at V came to 0 bases and at J to 6 bases, leaving 3 bases not matched to a gene. CDR3 residues: CASSLGAGGNGYTF. In DNA, the CDR3 is TGTGCCAGCAGCTTAGGAGCAGGGGGCAATGGCTACACCTTC.

Here the CDR3 reads CASSRLAGVSGTGELFF. CDR3 DNA: TGTGCCAGTTCAAGACTAGCGGGAGTTTCGGGGACCGGGGAGCTGTTTTTT. This rearrangement joins TRBV27 to TRBJ2-2, with 12 bases aligning to TRBD2. This CDR3 is 17 amino acids long. Germline V gene lookup returns CDR1 MNHEY and CDR2 SMNVEV (reference sequence). V lost 9 bases to trimming and J lost 5 bases; unmatched junction nucleotides: 13.

The V gene is TRBV29-1, the J gene TRBJ2-1; 14 bases match TRBD2. Per germline, CDR1 SQVTM and CDR2 ANQGSEA. The CDR3 loop spans 16 amino acids. V was clipped by 4 bases and J by 2 bases; unmatched bases: 4. The CDR3 protein is CSVGTSGRTPYNEQFF. CDR3 nucleotide sequence: TGCAGCGTTGGGACTAGCGGGAGGACCCCCTACAATGAGCAGTTCTTC.

This chain links TRBV4-1 with TRBJ1-2; weak D call: TRBD1 (5 bases). Trimming stripped 7 bases from V and 8 bases from J, with 11 bases between. The germline CDR1 and CDR2 sequences are MGHRA and YSYEKL. There are 11 residues in the CDR3. CDR3 DNA: TGCGCCAGCAACTCGGGGGACGGCTACACCTTC. It yields the protein CASNSGDGYTF.

The table lists this clone with a count of one. The chain links TRBV5-6 to TRBJ1-5; the match to TRBD1 covers 8 bases. The CDR3 has 15 amino acids. The germline V gene has CDR1 SGHDT and CDR2 YYEEEE. Trimming took 0 bases from V and 4 from J; bases not matched to a gene: 3. CDR3 in amino acids: CASSLGTGMNQPQHF. CDR3 DNA: TGTGCCAGCAGCTTGGGGACAGGGATGAATCAGCCCCAGCATTTT.